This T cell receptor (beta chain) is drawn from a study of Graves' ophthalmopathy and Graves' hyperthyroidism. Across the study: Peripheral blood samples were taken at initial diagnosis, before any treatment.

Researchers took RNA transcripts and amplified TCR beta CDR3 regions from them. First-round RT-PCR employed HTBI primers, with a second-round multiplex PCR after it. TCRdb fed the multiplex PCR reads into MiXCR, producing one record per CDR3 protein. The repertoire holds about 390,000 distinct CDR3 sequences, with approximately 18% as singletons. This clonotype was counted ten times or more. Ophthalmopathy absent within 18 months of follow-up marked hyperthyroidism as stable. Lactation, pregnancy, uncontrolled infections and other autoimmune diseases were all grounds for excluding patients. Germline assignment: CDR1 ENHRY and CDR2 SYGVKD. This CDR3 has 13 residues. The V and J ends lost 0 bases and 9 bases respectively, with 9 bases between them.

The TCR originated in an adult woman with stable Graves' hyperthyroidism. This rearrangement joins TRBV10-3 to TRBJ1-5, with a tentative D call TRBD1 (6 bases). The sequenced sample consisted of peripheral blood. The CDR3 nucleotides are TGTGCCATCAGTGAGTCGGGGGCAGGGCCCCAGCATTTT. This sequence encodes CAISESGAGPQHF.